This section outlines one T cell receptor beta chain sequence together with its context. Its specificity is not known. The CDR3 is 15 amino acids. Germline CDR1 is LNHDA and CDR2 is SQIVND (reference sequence). Between the trimmed V and J ends, which lost 6 bases and 0 bases, there was a span of 14 bases. This sample is drawn from a study of Graves' ophthalmopathy and Graves' hyperthyroidism. Overall study findings and caveats: Thyroid clonotypes that were expanded above 0.001 frequency mostly also appeared in blood.

TCR beta CDR3 amplification used RNA transcripts. HTBI primers were used in a first-round RT-PCR, which preceded a second-round multiplex PCR. TCRdb itself ran the multiplex PCR reads through MiXCR, one entry per CDR3 protein. The sample carries around 670,000 distinct CDR3 sequences, 40% recorded once. The source of this sequence is an adult man with Graves' ophthalmopathy. The sequenced material came from peripheral blood. J is TRBJ1-1 and V is TRBV19; D call uncertain. The CDR3 here is CASRFRGTMNTEAFF. DNA for the CDR3: TGTGCCAGTAGGTTCCGGGGAACCATGAACACTGAAGCTTTCTTT.